One and the same sample provided the 2 T cell receptor beta chains below, sequenced in a study of cytomegalovirus exposure and HLA in healthy donors. The primer mix had 60 Vbeta and 13 Jbeta primers. Clones were read by immunoSEQ multiplex PCR, and TCRdb kept only the in-frame ones, dropping some. The data show approximately 100,000 clones, with approximately 73% seen just once and about 9.3% held by the top ten. The sample was PBMCs. The receptors were sampled from a woman aged 18-30 years in good health and CMV-seropositive.

V gene TRBV5-1 combines with J gene TRBJ2-5; TRBD2 agrees at 11 bases. Germline V CDR1 and CDR2: SGHRS, YFSETQ. V lost 6 bases, J lost 2 bases, and 9 bases stayed unmatched. The CDR3 runs to 16 residues. The CDR3 loop is CASTLLTSGKQETQYF. In nucleotides, the CDR3 is TGCGCCAGCACCCTCCTGACTAGCGGGAAGCAAGAGACCCAGTACTTC. Full variable domain (outside the CDR3, taken from reference TRBV5-1 and TRBJ2-5): KAGVTQTPRYLIKTRGQQVTLSCSPISGHRSVSWYQQTPGQGLQFLFEYFSETQRNKGNFPGRFSGRQFSNSRSEMNVSTLELGDSALYLCASTLLTSGKQETQYFGPGTRLLVL.

The gene calls are TRBV5-4 and TRBJ1-2, with TRBD1 matching 7 bases. The germline gives CDR1 SGHNT, CDR2 YYREEE (reference sequence). The V gene end was trimmed by 2 bases and the J gene end by 2 bases; junction bases not matched to a gene: 3. There are 14 residues in the CDR3. Here the CDR3 reads CASSFNRGNYGYTF. The CDR3 DNA sequence: TGTGCCAGCAGCTTTAACAGGGGAAACTATGGCTACACCTTC. Based on the CDR3 plus reference TRBV5-4 and TRBJ1-2, the full variable domain is ETGVTQSPTHLIKTRGQQVTLRCSSQSGHNTVSWYQQALGQGPQFIFQYYREEENGRGNFPPRFSGLQFPNYSSELNVNALELDDSALYLCASSFNRGNYGYTFGSGTRLTVV.